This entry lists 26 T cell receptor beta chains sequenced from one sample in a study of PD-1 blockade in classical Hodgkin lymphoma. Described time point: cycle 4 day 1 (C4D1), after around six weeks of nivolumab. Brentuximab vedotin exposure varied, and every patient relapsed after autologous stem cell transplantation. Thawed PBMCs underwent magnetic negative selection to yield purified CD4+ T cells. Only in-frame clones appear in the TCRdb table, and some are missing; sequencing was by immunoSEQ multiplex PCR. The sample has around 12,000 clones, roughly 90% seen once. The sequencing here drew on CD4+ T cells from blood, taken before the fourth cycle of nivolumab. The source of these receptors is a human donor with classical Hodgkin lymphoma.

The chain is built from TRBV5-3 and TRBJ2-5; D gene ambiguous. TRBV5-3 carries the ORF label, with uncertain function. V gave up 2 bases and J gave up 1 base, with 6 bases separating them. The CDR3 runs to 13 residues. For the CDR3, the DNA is TGTGCCAGAAGCTTTGGCAGCCAAGAGACCCAGTACTTC. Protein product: CARSFGSQETQYF.

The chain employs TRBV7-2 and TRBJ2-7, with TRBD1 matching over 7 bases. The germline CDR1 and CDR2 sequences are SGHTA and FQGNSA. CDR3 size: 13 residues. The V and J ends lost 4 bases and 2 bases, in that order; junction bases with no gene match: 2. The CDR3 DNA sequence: TGTGCCAGCAGCTCGGGACAGACCTACGAGCAGTACTTC. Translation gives CASSSGQTYEQYF.

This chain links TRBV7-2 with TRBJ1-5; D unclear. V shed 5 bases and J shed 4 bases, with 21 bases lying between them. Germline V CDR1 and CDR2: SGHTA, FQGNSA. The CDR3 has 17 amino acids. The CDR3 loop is CASSPPPGLSENQPQHF. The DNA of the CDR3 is TGTGCCAGCAGCCCCCCACCGGGTCTGAGTGAGAATCAGCCCCAGCATTTT.

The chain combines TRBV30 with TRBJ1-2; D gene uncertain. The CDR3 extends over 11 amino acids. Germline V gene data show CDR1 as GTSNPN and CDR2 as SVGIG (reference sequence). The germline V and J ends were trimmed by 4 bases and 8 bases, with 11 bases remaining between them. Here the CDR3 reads CAWTASGGYTF. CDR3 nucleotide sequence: TGTGCCTGGACGGCCTCGGGGGGCTACACCTTC.

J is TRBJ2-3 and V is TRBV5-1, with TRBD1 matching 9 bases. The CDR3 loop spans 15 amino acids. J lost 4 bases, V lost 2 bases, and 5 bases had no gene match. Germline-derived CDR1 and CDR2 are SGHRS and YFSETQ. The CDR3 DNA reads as TGCGCCAGCAGCTTAGGACAGGGGAAGCCAGATACGCAGTATTTT. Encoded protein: CASSLGQGKPDTQYF.

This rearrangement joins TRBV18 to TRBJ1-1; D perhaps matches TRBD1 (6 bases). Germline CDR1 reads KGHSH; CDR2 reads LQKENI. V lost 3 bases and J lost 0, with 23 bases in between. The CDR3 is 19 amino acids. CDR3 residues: CASSPLPGGPGGLNTEAFF. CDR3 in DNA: TGTGCCAGCTCACCCCTGCCCGGGGGCCCGGGGGGCTTGAACACTGAAGCTTTCTTT.

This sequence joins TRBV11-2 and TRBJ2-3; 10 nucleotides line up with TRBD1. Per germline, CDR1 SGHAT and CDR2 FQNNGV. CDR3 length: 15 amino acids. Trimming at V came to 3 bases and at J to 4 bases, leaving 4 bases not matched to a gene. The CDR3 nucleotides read TGTGCCAGCAGCTTGACAGGGGGCTGGGCAGATACGCAGTATTTT. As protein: CASSLTGGWADTQYF.

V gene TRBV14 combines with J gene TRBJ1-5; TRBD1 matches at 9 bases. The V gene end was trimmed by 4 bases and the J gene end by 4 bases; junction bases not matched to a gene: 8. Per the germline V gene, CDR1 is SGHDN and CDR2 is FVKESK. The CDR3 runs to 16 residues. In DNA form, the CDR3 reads TGTGCCAGCAGCCGGAACAGGGGGCCGGGGAATCAGCCCCAGCATTTT. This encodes CASSRNRGPGNQPQHF.

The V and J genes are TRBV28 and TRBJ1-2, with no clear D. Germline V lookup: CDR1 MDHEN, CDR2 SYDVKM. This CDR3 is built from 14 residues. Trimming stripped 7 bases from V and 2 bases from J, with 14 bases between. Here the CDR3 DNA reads TGTGCCAGCATCACCCCCCAGTTAAACTATGGCTACACCTTC. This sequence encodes CASITPQLNYGYTF.

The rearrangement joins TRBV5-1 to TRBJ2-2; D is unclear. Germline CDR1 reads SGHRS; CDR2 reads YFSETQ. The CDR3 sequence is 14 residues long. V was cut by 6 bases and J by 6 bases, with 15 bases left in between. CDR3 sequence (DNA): TGCGCCAGCACCCTAGTCCCGGGTGCCGGGGAGCTGTTTTTT. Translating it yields CASTLVPGAGELFF.

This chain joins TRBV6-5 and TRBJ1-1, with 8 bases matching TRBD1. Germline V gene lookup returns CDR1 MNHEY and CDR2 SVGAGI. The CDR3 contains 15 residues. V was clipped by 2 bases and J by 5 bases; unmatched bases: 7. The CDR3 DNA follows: TGTGCCAGCAGTTACACGGACAGGGTTAGAACTGAAGCTTTCTTT. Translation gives CASSYTDRVRTEAFF.

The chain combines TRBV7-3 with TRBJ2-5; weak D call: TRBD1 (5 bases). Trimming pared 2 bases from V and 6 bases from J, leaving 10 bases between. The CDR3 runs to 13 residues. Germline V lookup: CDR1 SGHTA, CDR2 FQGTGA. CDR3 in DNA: TGTGCCAGCAGCTTAGGGGCTAGTAAGACCCAGTACTTC. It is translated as CASSLGASKTQYF.

The CDR3 protein is CASEWTGGGLGNQPQHF. In nucleotides, the CDR3 is TGTGCCAGCGAATGGACAGGGGGCGGGTTAGGAAATCAGCCCCAGCATTTT. V is TRBV28 and J is TRBJ1-5, with TRBD1 identical over 11 bases. The CDR3 contains 17 residues. Germline V gene sequence: CDR1 MDHEN, CDR2 SYDVKM. Germline trimming cut 8 bases from V and 4 bases from J; bases unmatched to any gene: 13. The full variable domain, its missing parts supplied by reference TRBV28 and TRBJ1-5, is DVKVTQSSRYLVKRTGEKVFLECVQDMDHENMFWYRQDPGLGLRLIYFSYDVKMKEKGDIPEGYSVSREKKERFSLILESASTNQTSMYLCASEWTGGGLGNQPQHFGDGTRLSIL.

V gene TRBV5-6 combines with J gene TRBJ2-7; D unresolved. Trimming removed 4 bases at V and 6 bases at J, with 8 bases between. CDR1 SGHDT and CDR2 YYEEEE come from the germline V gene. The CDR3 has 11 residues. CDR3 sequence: CASSPQSEQYF. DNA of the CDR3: TGTGCCAGCAGCCCGCAGTCCGAGCAGTACTTC.

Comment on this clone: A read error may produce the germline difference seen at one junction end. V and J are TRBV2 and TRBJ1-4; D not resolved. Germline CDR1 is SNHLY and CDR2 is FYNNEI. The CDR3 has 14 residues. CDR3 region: CASGLRTTNEKLFF. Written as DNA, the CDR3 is TGTGCCAGCGGACTCAGAACAACGAATGAAAAACTGTTTTTT. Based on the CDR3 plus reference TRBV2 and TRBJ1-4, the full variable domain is EPEVTQTPSHQVTQMGQEVILRCVPISNHLYFYWYRQILGQKVEFLVSFYNNEISEKSEIFDDQFSVERPDGSNFTLKIRSTKLEDSAMYFCASGLRTTNEKLFFGSGTQLSVL.

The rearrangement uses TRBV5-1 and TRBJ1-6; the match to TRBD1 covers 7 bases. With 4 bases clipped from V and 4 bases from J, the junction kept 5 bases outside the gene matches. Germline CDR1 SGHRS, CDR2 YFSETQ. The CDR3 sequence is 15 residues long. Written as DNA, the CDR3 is TGCGCCAGCAGCCTGACCAGGGGGTATAATTCACCCCTCCACTTT. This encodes CASSLTRGYNSPLHF.

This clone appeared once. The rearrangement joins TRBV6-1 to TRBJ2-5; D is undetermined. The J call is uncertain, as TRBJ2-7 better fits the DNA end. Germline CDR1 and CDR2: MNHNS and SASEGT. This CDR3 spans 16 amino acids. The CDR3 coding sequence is TGTGCCAGCAGTGAAGTATGGACGTATCCCTCTTACGAGCAGTACTTC. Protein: CASSEVWTYPSYEQYF.

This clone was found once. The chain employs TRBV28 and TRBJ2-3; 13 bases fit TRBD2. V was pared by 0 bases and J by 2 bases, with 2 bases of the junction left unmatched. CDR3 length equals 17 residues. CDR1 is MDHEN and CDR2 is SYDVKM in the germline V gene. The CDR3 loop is CASSLWGLAGNTDTQYF. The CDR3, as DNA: TGTGCCAGCAGTTTATGGGGACTAGCGGGGAACACAGATACGCAGTATTTT.

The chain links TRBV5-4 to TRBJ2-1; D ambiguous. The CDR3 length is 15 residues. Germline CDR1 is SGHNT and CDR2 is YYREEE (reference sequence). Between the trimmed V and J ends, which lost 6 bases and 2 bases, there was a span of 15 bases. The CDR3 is CASTRSLRPYNEQFF. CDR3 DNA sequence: TGTGCCAGCACCCGAAGCTTGCGACCCTACAATGAGCAGTTCTTC.

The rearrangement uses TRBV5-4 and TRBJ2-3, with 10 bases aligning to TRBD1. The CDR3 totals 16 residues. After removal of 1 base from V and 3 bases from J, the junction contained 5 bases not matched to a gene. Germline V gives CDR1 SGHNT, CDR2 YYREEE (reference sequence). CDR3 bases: TGTGCCAGCAGCTTGTCGGGACAGGGGATAACAGATACGCAGTATTTT. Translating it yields CASSLSGQGITDTQYF.

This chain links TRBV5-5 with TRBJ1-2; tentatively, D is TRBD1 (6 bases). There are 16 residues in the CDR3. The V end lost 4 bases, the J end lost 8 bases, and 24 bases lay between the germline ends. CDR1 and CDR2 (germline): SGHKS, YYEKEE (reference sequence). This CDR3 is CASSQMDRLRIIGYTF. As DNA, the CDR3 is TGTGCCAGCAGCCAGATGGACAGACTCAGAATCATCGGCTACACCTTC.

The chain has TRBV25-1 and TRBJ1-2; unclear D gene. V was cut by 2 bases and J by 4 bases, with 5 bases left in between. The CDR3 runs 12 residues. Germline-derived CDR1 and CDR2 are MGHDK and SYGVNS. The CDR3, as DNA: TGTGCCAGCAGTGAAAGCTTCTATGGCTACACCTTC. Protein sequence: CASSESFYGYTF.

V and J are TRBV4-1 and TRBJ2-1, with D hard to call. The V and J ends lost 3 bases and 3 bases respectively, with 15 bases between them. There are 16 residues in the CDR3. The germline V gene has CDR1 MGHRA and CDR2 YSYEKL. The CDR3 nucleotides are TGCGCCAGCAGCCACCTAAAATCGGGCTTCTACAATGAGCAGTTCTTC. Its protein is CASSHLKSGFYNEQFF.

CDR3 DNA sequence: TGTGCCAGCAGCTTAGCGGGAGGGGGTGAAGCTTTCTTT. It codes for CASSLAGGGEAFF. The V gene is TRBV7-2, the J gene TRBJ1-1, with TRBD1 as a possible D gene (6 bases). V gave up 0 bases and J gave up 7 bases, with 9 bases separating them. The CDR3 length is 13 residues. Germline V CDR1 and CDR2: SGHTA, FQGNSA.

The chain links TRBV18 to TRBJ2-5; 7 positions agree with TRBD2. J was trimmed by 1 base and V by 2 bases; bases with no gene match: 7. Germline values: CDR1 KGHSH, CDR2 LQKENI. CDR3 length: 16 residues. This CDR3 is CASSPVVAGFQETQYF. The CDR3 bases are TGTGCCAGCTCACCAGTAGTAGCGGGTTTCCAAGAGACCCAGTACTTC.

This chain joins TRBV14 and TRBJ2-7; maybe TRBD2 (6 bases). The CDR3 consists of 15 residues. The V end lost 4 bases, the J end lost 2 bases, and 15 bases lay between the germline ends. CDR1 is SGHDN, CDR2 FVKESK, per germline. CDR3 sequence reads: CASSPPEGRPYEQYF. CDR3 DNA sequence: TGTGCCAGCAGCCCCCCGGAAGGGAGGCCCTACGAGCAGTACTTC.